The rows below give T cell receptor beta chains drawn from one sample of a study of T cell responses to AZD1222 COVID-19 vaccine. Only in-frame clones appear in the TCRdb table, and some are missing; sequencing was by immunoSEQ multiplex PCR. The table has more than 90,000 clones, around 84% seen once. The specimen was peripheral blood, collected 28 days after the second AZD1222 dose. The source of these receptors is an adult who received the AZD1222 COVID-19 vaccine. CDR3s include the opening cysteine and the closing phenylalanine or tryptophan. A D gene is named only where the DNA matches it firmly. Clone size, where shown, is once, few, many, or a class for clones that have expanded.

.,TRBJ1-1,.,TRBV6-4,CASREQGLSTEAFF,TGTGCCAGCCGAGAACAGGGATTGAGCACTGAAGCTTTCTTT
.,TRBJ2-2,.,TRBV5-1,CASSWGLANTGELFF,TGCGCCAGCAGCTGGGGGTTAGCAAACACCGGGGAGCTGTTTTTT
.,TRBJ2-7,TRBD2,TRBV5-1,CASRLSIPLRGVSSYEQYF,TGCGCCAGCAGACTTTCGATTCCTCTGCGGGGGGTCAGCTCCTACGAGCAGTACTTC
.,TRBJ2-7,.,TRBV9,CASSVAPGSNYEQYF,TGTGCCAGCAGCGTAGCTCCGGGGTCTAACTACGAGCAGTACTTC
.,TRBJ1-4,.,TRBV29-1,CSVRKVSGDEKLFF,TGCAGCGTACGAAAGGTGTCAGGGGATGAAAAACTGTTTTTT
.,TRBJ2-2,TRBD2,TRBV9,CASSVALAGSTGELFF,TGTGCCAGCAGCGTAGCACTAGCGGGGTCCACCGGGGAGCTGTTTTTT
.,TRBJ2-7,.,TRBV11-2,CASSSRDAPYEQYF,TGTGCCAGCAGCTCGCGGGACGCTCCCTACGAGCAGTACTTC
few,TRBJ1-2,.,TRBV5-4,CASSLHRVGYGYTF,TGTGCCAGCAGCTTGCACAGGGTTGGCTATGGCTACACCTTC
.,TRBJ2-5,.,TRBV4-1,CASSQDQLGGRTQYF,TGCGCCAGCAGCCAAGACCAACTAGGGGGGCGGACCCAGTACTTC
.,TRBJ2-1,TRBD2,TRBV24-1,CATSVSLGREGYNEQFF,TGTGCCACCAGTGTTAGTTTAGGGCGGGAGGGCTACAATGAGCAGTTCTTC
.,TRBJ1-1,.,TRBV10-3,CAISEGLFGTEAFF,TGTGCCATCAGTGAGGGACTGTTTGGCACTGAAGCTTTCTTT
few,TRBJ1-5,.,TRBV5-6,CASSLAVGDQPQHF,TGTGCCAGCAGCTTGGCCGTGGGGGATCAGCCCCAGCATTTT
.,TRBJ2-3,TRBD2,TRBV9,CASSVSGGAGTDTQYF,TGTGCCAGCAGCGTTAGCGGGGGGGCGGGCACAGATACGCAGTATTTT
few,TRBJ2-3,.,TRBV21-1,CASSDGQGTDTQYF,TGTGCCAGCAGCGACGGACAGGGAACAGATACGCAGTATTTT
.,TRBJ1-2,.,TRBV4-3,CASSQDVQGLWVGYTF,TGCGCCAGCAGCCAAGACGTTCAGGGGCTTTGGGTCGGCTACACCTTC
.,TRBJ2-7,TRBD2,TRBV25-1,CASRTSGNSYEQYF,TGTGCCAGCAGGACTAGCGGGAACTCCTACGAGCAGTACTTC
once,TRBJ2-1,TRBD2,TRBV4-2,CASSQSGLAGDEQFF,TGTGCCAGCAGCCAATCGGGGCTAGCGGGGGATGAGCAGTTCTTC
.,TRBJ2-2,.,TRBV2,CASSVENTGELFF,TGTGCCAGCAGTGTGGAGAACACCGGGGAGCTGTTTTTT
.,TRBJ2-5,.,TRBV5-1,CASSAPDLQETQYF,TGCGCCAGCAGCGCACCGGACTTACAAGAGACCCAGTACTTC
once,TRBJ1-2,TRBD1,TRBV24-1,CATSTGQGELYGYTF,TGTGCCACCAGCACGGGACAGGGGGAGTTATATGGCTACACCTTC
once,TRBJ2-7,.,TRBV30,CAWSSTVGSYEQYF,TGTGCCTGGAGTTCGACGGTAGGGTCCTACGAGCAGTACTTC
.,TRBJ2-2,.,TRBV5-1,CASSHGTELTGELFF,TGCGCCAGCAGCCATGGGACGGAACTTACCGGGGAGCTGTTTTTT
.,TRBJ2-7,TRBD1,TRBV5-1,CASSSGTGRVSYEQYF,TGCGCCAGCAGCTCCGGGACAGGGAGGGTCTCCTACGAGCAGTACTTC
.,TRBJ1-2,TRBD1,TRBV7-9,CASSQGTVHGYTF,TGTGCCAGCAGCCAAGGGACAGTCCATGGCTACACCTTC
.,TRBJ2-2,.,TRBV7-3,CASSRQTGNTGELFF,TGTGCCAGCAGCCGACAGACAGGGAACACCGGGGAGCTGTTTTTT
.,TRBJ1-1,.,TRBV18,CASSRVNTEAFF,TGTGCCAGTTCCCGGGTCAACACTGAAGCTTTCTTT
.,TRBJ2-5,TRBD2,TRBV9,CASSVGSGSRMETQYF,TGTGCCAGCAGCGTAGGTAGCGGGAGTCGTATGGAGACCCAGTACTTC
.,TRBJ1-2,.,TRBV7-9,CASSDQIYRPSVTNYGYTF,TGTGCCAGCAGCGACCAGATTTACAGACCCTCAGTAACTAACTATGGCTACACCTTC
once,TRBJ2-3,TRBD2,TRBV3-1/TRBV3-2,CASSHARGIPPSTDTQYF,TGTGCCAGCAGCCACGCGCGGGGGATCCCACCTAGCACAGATACGCAGTATTTT
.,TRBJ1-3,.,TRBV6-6,CASRYSGNTIYF,TGTGCCAGCAGGTACTCTGGAAACACCATATATTTT
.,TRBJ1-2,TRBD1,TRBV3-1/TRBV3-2,CASSQPGQPYYGYTF,TGTGCCAGCAGCCAACCGGGACAGCCTTACTATGGCTACACCTTC
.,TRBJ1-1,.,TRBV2,CASSEGSGGTEAFF,TGTGCCAGCAGTGAAGGGTCGGGGGGCACTGAAGCTTTCTTT
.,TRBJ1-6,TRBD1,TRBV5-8,CASSQGQLVKSPLHF,TGTGCCAGCAGCCAGGGACAGTTAGTTAAATCACCCCTCCACTTT
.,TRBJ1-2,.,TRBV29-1,CSVRAGVDYGYTF,TGCAGCGTTAGGGCAGGGGTTGACTATGGCTACACCTTC
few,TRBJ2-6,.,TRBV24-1,CATAGGAEGANVLTF,TGTGCCACCGCTGGAGGGGCGGAAGGGGCCAACGTCCTGACTTTC
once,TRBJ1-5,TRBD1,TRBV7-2,CASSLGPGGRGNQPQHF,TGTGCCAGCAGCTTAGGTCCAGGGGGCAGGGGCAATCAGCCCCAGCATTTT